The rows below give T cell receptor beta chains drawn from one sample of a study of T cells in localized non-small cell lung cancer. Profiling relied on immunoSEQ multiplex PCR, and the TCRdb table lists in-frame clones only, not all of them. This repertoire shows some 3,900 clones, 40% to 50% found once; its top ten account for approximately 6.2%. Sample: lung tumor tissue, taken before any cancer treatment. These receptors originate from a woman aged 35-75 years with stage I lung adenocarcinoma. Each CDR3 is given with its conserved first and last residue. A D gene is named only where the DNA matches it firmly. Size tells how often a clone was seen (once, few, many) or the class of an expanded clone, and some rows leave it out.

>-|TRBJ2-2|-|TRBV14
CASSQKWELFF
TGTGCCAGCAGCCAAAAGTGGGAGCTGTTTTTT
>-|TRBJ2-6|-|TRBV28
CASSLPGAGANVLTF
TGTGCCAGCAGTTTACCGGGGGCTGGGGCCAACGTCCTGACTTTC
>-|TRBJ2-3|-|TRBV29-1
CSVLAQGTDTQYF
TGCAGCGTGCTGGCTCAAGGAACAGATACGCAGTATTTT
>-|TRBJ1-1|-|TRBV11-3
CASSLDYRATEAFF
TGTGCCAGCAGCTTGGACTACAGGGCCACTGAAGCTTTCTTT
>few|TRBJ2-7|TRBD2|TRBV19
CASSPRTSGSGEQYF
TGTGCCAGTAGTCCCCGGACTAGCGGGAGTGGCGAGCAGTACTTC
>few|TRBJ1-2|-|TRBV9
CASSPGGGGYTF
TGTGCCAGCAGTCCCGGTGGGGGCGGCTACACCTTC
>-|TRBJ1-5|TRBD1|TRBV19
CASALIRGQGAWQPQHF
TGTGCCAGCGCGCTTATCAGGGGACAGGGGGCATGGCAGCCCCAGCATTTT
>few|TRBJ2-7|TRBD2|TRBV6-8
CAISPGTTWREQYF
TGTGCCATCAGCCCCGGGACTACTTGGCGCGAGCAGTACTTC
>once|TRBJ2-3|TRBD2|TRBV5-1
CASSPGTTGTDTQYF
TGCGCCAGCAGCCCCGGGACTACCGGCACAGATACGCAGTATTTT
>few|TRBJ2-1|TRBD1|TRBV6-8
CATGQGGFNEQFF
TGTGCCACTGGACAGGGGGGTTTCAATGAGCAGTTCTTC
>few|TRBJ2-7|-|TRBV6-8
CASSDPPSEYEQYF
TGTGCCAGCAGTGATCCCCCTAGCGAGTACGAGCAGTACTTC
>-|TRBJ2-1|-|TRBV6-8
CASRPHSDSYNEQFF
TGTGCCAGCAGGCCACATTCGGACAGCTACAATGAGCAGTTCTTC
>once|TRBJ2-3|-|TRBV18
CASSPSFLGDTQYF
TGTGCCAGCTCACCCAGTTTTCTGGGGGATACGCAGTATTTT
>-|TRBJ2-3|TRBD1|TRBV19
CASREQGSTNTQYF
TGTGCCAGTAGGGAACAGGGGAGCACAAATACGCAGTATTTT
>few|TRBJ1-5|-|TRBV30
CAWSVEGGQPQHF
TGTGCCTGGAGTGTAGAGGGAGGCCAGCCCCAGCATTTT
>-|TRBJ2-7|-|TRBV10-3
CAISETERVQYF
TGTGCCATCAGTGAGACAGAGAGAGTGCAGTACTTC
>few|TRBJ2-3|TRBD1|TRBV9
CASSVGDSTGTSTDTQYF
TGTGCCAGCAGCGTAGGAGATTCGACAGGGACCAGCACAGATACGCAGTATTTT
>-|TRBJ1-2|-|TRBV18
CASSRDTYGYTF
TGTGCCAGCTCACGGGACACATATGGCTACACCTTC
>once|TRBJ2-1|TRBD2|TRBV6-8
CASSPRGGRAHNEQFF
TGTGCCAGCAGTCCCCGTGGGGGGAGGGCCCACAATGAGCAGTTCTTC
>few|TRBJ1-1|-|TRBV6-7
CASSTGTTAFF
TGTGCCAGCAGTACCGGGACAACAGCTTTCTTT
>-|TRBJ2-2|-|TRBV18
CASSPPNPRGTGELFF
TGTGCCAGCTCACCACCGAATCCGAGGGGCACCGGGGAGCTGTTTTTT
>few|TRBJ1-2|-|TRBV9
CASSLGRDSNYGYTF
TGTGCCAGCAGCTTAGGCCGGGATAGCAACTATGGCTACACCTTC
>-|TRBJ2-2|-|TRBV30
CAWSWGTGELFF
TGTGCCTGGAGTTGGGGTACCGGGGAGCTGTTTTTT
>-|TRBJ2-1|TRBD2|TRBV30
CAWFSGRWGEQFF
TGTGCCTGGTTTAGCGGGAGATGGGGTGAGCAGTTCTTC
>medium-sized|TRBJ1-5|TRBD1|TRBV4-1
CASSQWTGGNQPQHF
TGCGCCAGCAGCCAGTGGACAGGCGGCAATCAGCCCCAGCATTTT
>-|TRBJ2-7|-|TRBV30
CAWSVSAAYEQYF
TGTGCCTGGAGTGTATCGGCAGCCTACGAGCAGTACTTC
>few|TRBJ2-3|-|TRBV28
CASRIQSDTQYF
TGTGCCAGCAGAATACAGTCAGATACGCAGTATTTT
>-|TRBJ1-1|TRBD1|TRBV18
CASSLTRTGSNTEAFF
TGTGCCAGCTCGCTCACTAGGACAGGGTCGAACACTGAAGCTTTCTTT
>-|TRBJ2-2|-|TRBV30
CASEEGLRNTGELFF
TGTGCATCGGAAGAGGGGCTTAGGAACACCGGGGAGCTGTTTTTT
>-|TRBJ2-1|-|TRBV5-1
CASSLSPSRESEQFF
TGCGCCAGCAGCTTGAGCCCTAGCCGGGAATCTGAGCAGTTCTTC
>medium-sized|TRBJ2-5|-|TRBV11-3
CASSLDTASETQYF
TGTGCCAGCAGCTTGGACACCGCCTCAGAGACCCAGTACTTC
>-|TRBJ2-1|TRBD2|TRBV19
CASSILGLADNEQFF
TGTGCCAGTAGTATCCTTGGACTAGCGGACAATGAGCAGTTCTTC
>-|TRBJ2-5|TRBD2|TRBV2
CASSWTSGSGETQYF
TGTGCCAGCAGTTGGACTAGCGGGAGTGGTGAGACCCAGTACTTC
>-|TRBJ1-4|-|TRBV2
CASTPSATAKLFF
TGTGCCAGCACCCCTTCTGCGACAGCAAAACTGTTTTTT
>few|TRBJ1-2|-|TRBV30
CALDQHYGYTF
TGTGCCTTGGACCAACACTATGGCTACACCTTC
>-|TRBJ1-5|-|TRBV18
CASSREPSNQPQHF
TGTGCCAGCTCACGCGAGCCTAGCAATCAGCCCCAGCATTTT
>-|TRBJ2-5|TRBD1|TRBV28
CASSQQGIGETQYF
TGTGCCAGCAGTCAACAGGGGATAGGGGAGACCCAGTACTTC
>-|TRBJ1-1|TRBD1|TRBV11-3
CASSPRQGRPEAFF
TGTGCCAGCAGCCCCAGACAGGGCAGGCCTGAAGCTTTCTTT
>-|TRBJ2-7|-|TRBV25-1
CASSSDSSYEQYF
TGTGCCAGCAGCAGTGACAGCTCCTACGAGCAGTACTTC
>-|TRBJ2-2|TRBD2|TRBV6-8
CATTTSGRAGGELFF
TGTGCCACCACTACTAGCGGGAGGGCCGGCGGGGAGCTGTTTTTT
>-|TRBJ2-1|TRBD2|TRBV14
CASSQQKLAGGNNEQFF
TGTGCCAGCAGCCAACAAAAACTAGCGGGAGGGAACAATGAGCAGTTCTTC
>-|TRBJ2-7|TRBD2|TRBV18
CASSPGLAGRNNLLSYEQYF
TGTGCCAGCTCACCTGGACTAGCGGGTAGGAACAACCTCCTTTCCTACGAGCAGTACTTC
>few|TRBJ1-1|-|TRBV6-8
CASSGPIGGGNTEAFF
TGTGCCAGCAGCGGACCCATCGGGGGGGGAAACACTGAAGCTTTCTTT
>-|TRBJ1-1|-|TRBV9
CASSRQGAAAPAFF
TGTGCCAGCAGCCGACAAGGGGCCGCCGCGCCAGCTTTCTTT
>-|TRBJ2-7|TRBD2|TRBV19
CASSAPRGGTSGYYEQYF
TGTGCCAGTAGTGCTCCACGAGGAGGGACTAGCGGATACTACGAGCAGTACTTC
>few|TRBJ2-1|TRBD2|TRBV6-8
CAIMEREQNNEQFF
TGTGCCATCATGGAGCGGGAGCAAAACAATGAGCAGTTCTTC
>few|TRBJ1-1|-|TRBV19
CASKLSSGNTEAFF
TGTGCCAGTAAGTTGTCATCGGGGAACACTGAAGCTTTCTTT
>large|TRBJ1-5|-|TRBV2
CASSSQWEVGQPQHF
TGTGCCAGCAGCTCCCAGTGGGAGGTTGGTCAGCCCCAGCATTTT
>-|TRBJ2-2|TRBD1|TRBV19
CASSGGSGGLTTGELFF
TGTGCCAGTAGTGGGGGCTCAGGGGGCCTAACGACCGGGGAGCTGTTTTTT